This T cell receptor (beta chain) was retrieved from a study of cytomegalovirus exposure and HLA in healthy donors. Study in general: Researchers found that about 82% of 398 genotyped donors fell within the Caucasian-associated ancestry cluster.

Notes on the study in general: A prior analysis recorded that most TCR beta V segments were productive about 87% or about 30% of the time.

The primer mix had 60 Vbeta and 13 Jbeta primers. Original data processing: Counted up in a later analysis, unique TCR beta chains came to some 80 million, with some 11 million shared. TCRdb's copy holds only in-frame clones and misses some; the assay was immunoSEQ multiplex PCR. Clonal size and the V and J genes are those of that table, whereas D and trimming came from the DNA. This repertoire shows roughly 79,000 clones, 70% to 75% found once; its top ten account for more than 5.5%. This CDR3 contains 14 residues. The germline V gene has CDR1 MNHNY and CDR2 SVGAGI (reference sequence). V shed 6 bases and J 6 bases; nucleotides not matched to a gene: 8. Notes on this clone: What it binds is not known.

The chain has TRBV6-6 and TRBJ2-7, with TRBD2 matching over 10 bases. This TCR derives from a woman aged 45-59 years in good health and CMV-seropositive. What was sequenced was PBMCs. The CDR3 loop is CASSQEGTSVEQYF. DNA for the CDR3: TGTGCCAGCAGCCAGGAAGGGACTAGCGTCGAGCAGTACTTC.